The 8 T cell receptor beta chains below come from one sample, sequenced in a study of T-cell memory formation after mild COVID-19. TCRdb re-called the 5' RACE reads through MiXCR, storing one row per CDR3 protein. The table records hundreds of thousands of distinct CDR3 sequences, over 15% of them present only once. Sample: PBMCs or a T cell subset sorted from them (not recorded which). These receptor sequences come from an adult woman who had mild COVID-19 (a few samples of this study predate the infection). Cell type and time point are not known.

The CDR3 nucleotides read TGTGCCAGCAAAAAGACAGGCCCGGGAGGCACAGATACGCAGTATTTT. It yields the protein CASKKTGPGGTDTQYF. This chain links TRBV12-3 or TRBV12-4 with TRBJ2-3; D assignment may be TRBD1 or TRBD2 (6 bases each). This CDR3 has 16 amino acids. Trimming removed 7 bases from V and 1 base from J, with 18 bases in between.

The CDR3 loop reads CASSQDRQGIEAFF. Written as DNA, the CDR3 is TGCGCCAGCAGCCAAGATCGACAGGGGATTGAAGCTTTCTTT. V gene TRBV4-1 combines with J gene TRBJ1-1, with 8 bases that match TRBD1. The length of the CDR3 is 14 residues. The trim removed 0 bases at V and 7 bases at J, leaving 4 bases unmatched. Germline values: CDR1 MGHRA, CDR2 YSYEKL.

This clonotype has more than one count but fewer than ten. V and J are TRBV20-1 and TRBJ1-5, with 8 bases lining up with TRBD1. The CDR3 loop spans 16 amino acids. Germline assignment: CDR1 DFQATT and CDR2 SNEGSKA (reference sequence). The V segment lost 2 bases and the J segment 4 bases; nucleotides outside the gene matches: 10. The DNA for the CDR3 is TGCAGTGCTAGATCTTTGGACAGGGAAAGGAATCAGCCCCAGCATTTT. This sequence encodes CSARSLDRERNQPQHF.

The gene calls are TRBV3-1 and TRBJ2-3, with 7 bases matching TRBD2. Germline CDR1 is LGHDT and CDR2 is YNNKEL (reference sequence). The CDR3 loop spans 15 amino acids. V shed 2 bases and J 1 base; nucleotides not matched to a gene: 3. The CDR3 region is CASSQWSGGTDTQYF. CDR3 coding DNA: TGTGCCAGCAGCCAATGGAGCGGGGGCACAGATACGCAGTATTTT.

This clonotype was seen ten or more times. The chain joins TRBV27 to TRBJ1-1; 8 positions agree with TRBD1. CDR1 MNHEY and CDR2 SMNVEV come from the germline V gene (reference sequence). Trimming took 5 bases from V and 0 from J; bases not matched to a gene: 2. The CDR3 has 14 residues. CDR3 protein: CASSGQGMNTEAFF. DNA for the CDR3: TGTGCCAGCAGTGGACAGGGAATGAACACTGAAGCTTTCTTT.

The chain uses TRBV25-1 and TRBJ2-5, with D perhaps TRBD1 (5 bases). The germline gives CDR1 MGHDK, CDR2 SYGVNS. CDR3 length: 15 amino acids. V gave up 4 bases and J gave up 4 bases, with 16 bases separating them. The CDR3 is CASSVGRAMGETQYF. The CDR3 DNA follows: TGTGCCAGCAGTGTGGGCAGGGCTATGGGAGAGACCCAGTACTTC.

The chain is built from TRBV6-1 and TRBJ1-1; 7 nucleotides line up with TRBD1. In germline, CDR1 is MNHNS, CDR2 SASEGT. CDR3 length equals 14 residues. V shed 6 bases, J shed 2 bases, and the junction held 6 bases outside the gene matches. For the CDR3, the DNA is TGTGCCAGCAGCCGACAGGGAGACAACACTGAAGCTTTCTTT. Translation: CASSRQGDNTEAFF.

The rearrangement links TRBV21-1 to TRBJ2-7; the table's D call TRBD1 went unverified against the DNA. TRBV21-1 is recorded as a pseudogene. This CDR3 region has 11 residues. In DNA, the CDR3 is TGTGCCAGCAGCACCCCTGGCCGCGGATACTTC. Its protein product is CASSTPGRGYF.